Listed below are T cell receptor beta chains from one sample, sequenced in a study of OX40 agonist ivuxolimab in advanced cancers. Method: immunoSEQ multiplex PCR; TCRdb's copy keeps in-frame clones and lacks some. The table records tens of thousands of clones, roughly 80% of them present only once. Sequencing used CD4+ or CD8+ T cells sorted from blood, obtained in a trial of the OX40 agonist ivuxolimab. These receptors all come from an adult with an advanced solid tumor such as melanoma, head and neck, liver or kidney cancer. Each CDR3 is given with its conserved first and last residue. A D gene is named only where the DNA matches it firmly. Some rows have no size entry. The others give once, few or many, or a class for an expanded clone.

clone_size,j_call,d_call,v_call,cdr3_length,cdr3_nt,cdr3_aa
.,TRBJ2-7,TRBD2,TRBV11-2,17,TGTGCCAGCAGCTTAGGACTAGCGGGAGAAGTCGGCTACGAGCAGTACTTC,CASSLGLAGEVGYEQYF
.,TRBJ1-2,TRBD1,TRBV6-5,14,TGTGCCAGCAGAGCCTCAGGGGGGCACTATGGCTACACCTTC,CASRASGGHYGYTF
.,TRBJ2-5,.,TRBV19,15,TGTGCCAGTAGTATAGCACCGGGCCTGAAAGAGACCCAGTACTTC,CASSIAPGLKETQYF
.,TRBJ2-1,TRBD2,TRBV15,19,TGTGCCACCAGCAGAGGTCACCGGACTAGCGGGGGAACATACAATGAGCAGTTCTTC,CATSRGHRTSGGTYNEQFF
.,TRBJ2-3,.,TRBV29-1,13,TGCAGCCCCTTTTTACCCAATTTAGATACGCAGTATTTT,CSPFLPNLDTQYF
.,TRBJ2-7,.,TRBV5-6,15,TGTGCCAGCCAATCGTGGGCGGGACACTCCTACGAGCAGTACTTC,CASQSWAGHSYEQYF
.,TRBJ2-1,.,TRBV5-1,16,TGCGCCAGCAGCTTGGCCGCCTGGAGCTCCTACAATGAGCAGTTCTTC,CASSLAAWSSYNEQFF
few,TRBJ1-1,TRBD1,TRBV25-1,14,TGTGCCAGCAGGGGACAGGGAGCGGGCACTGAAGCTTTCTTT,CASRGQGAGTEAFF
.,TRBJ2-7,TRBD1,TRBV6-5,14,TGTGCCAGCAGTCGGACAGGGGGAAACTACGAGCAGTACTTC,CASSRTGGNYEQYF
.,TRBJ2-1,TRBD1,TRBV5-1,19,TGCGCCAGCAGCTTGGTCGGGGGACAGGGAGTGGGCTCCTACAATGAGCAGTTCTTC,CASSLVGGQGVGSYNEQFF
.,TRBJ2-3,.,TRBV9,13,TGTGCCAGCAGCGTAGCGACCCCAGATACGCAGTATTTT,CASSVATPDTQYF
.,TRBJ2-1,TRBD2,TRBV11-2,16,TGTGCCAGCAGCTTAGATGGGACTAGCGGGAGCTATGAGCAGTTCTTC,CASSLDGTSGSYEQFF
few,TRBJ1-2,.,TRBV6-5,13,TGTGCCAGCAGCCTCAGGGAAAACTATGGCTACACCTTC,CASSLRENYGYTF
.,TRBJ2-1,.,TRBV9,17,TGTGCCAGCAGCGGGACTCACTTTGGGCAGGGTCCAAATGAGCAGTTCTTC,CASSGTHFGQGPNEQFF
.,TRBJ2-1,.,TRBV10-3,14,TGTGCCATCAGCCCCACCTCCCCCTACAATGAGCAGTTCTTC,CAISPTSPYNEQFF
.,TRBJ1-2,TRBD1,TRBV7-3,14,TGTGCCAGCAGCCCATCCAGGGGGGTGGGTGGCTACACCTTC,CASSPSRGVGGYTF
.,TRBJ1-2,.,TRBV30,12,TGTGCCTGGAGTGTACTGGGGGGTGGCTACACCTTC,CAWSVLGGGYTF
few,TRBJ1-1,TRBD1,TRBV18,16,TGTGCCAGCTCACCACAAGGGGGCCGGTTGAACACTGAAGCTTTCTTT,CASSPQGGRLNTEAFF